This T cell receptor (beta chain) was recorded in a study of cytomegalovirus exposure and HLA in healthy donors (dated by TCRdb to about 2017). Study-wide context: An earlier analysis of some 500 of the donors reported 250 to 350 Gb of sequence data and roughly 110 million unique TCR beta sequences from about 200 million T cells. The study aimed to test whether cataloging public T cell receptors could reveal signatures of past pathogen exposure. The T cell repertoires of 666 subjects were profiled by immunosequencing and related to cytomegalovirus serostatus. Five DR-DQ haplotypes were handled as single units for association and clustering, since linkage in the cohort was strong. HLA typing included class I and class II loci at four-digit resolution. In a later analysis, previously published TCR beta repertoires from 600 to 850 donors were re-analyzed and high-resolution HLA genotyping was added so that TCR occurrence patterns could be studied. The later analysis used no new phenotypic data to find candidate immune exposures, relying instead on TCR beta sequences and their occurrence across donors. Donor age, sex, ethnicity and CMV serostatus were compiled alongside the repertoire data. A later genetic analysis used genome-wide SNP genotypes for about 60% of the roughly 670 donors, treating that subset as a discovery cohort. Typing coverage differed by locus: A, B, C, DRB1 and DQB1 were typed in about 629-640 donors, DQA1 in 500 to 550, DPA1 in around 580, and DPB1 in roughly 470. Of the 398 genotyped donors, 81% fell in the genetic ancestry cluster associated with self-reported Caucasian donors. Every discovery cohort repertoire had been produced on one sequencing platform. Across approximately 420 genotyped donors of the cohort, an average of about 250,000 unique TCR beta nucleotide sequences per donor were sequenced, and 15% to 20% of those sequences were non-productive. An early release covering around 630 HLA-typed donors comprised about 300 gigabases of sequencing data and around 80 million unique TCR sequences. An earlier analysis of roughly 580 of the donors used high-throughput TCR beta sequencing to judge whether each TCR beta V gene segment behaved as functional or pseudogenic. To predict cytomegalovirus infection status, the study combined high-throughput TCR immunosequencing, statistical association of individual TCRs with disease status, and machine learning. In addition to the first cohort of several hundred subjects, a separate validation cohort of 130 or so different subjects was used.

Library preparation was by the immunoSEQ multiplex PCR assay. The multiplex PCR relied on a mix of 60 forward primers for TCR Vbeta segments and 13 reverse primers for TCR Jbeta segments. The CDR3 region of rearranged TCR beta genes was amplified from genomic DNA with a multiplex PCR assay. Amplified TCR beta libraries were sequenced as 87-base-pair reads on the Illumina HiSeq System. In the original analysis: A later analysis tallied about 77 million unique TCR beta chains across the 666 repertoires, and approximately 11 million of those chains were shared by two or more donors. A nearest-neighbor algorithm error-corrected the raw reads and collapsed the reads into unique sequences, merging closely related sequences to remove PCR and sequencing errors. CDR3 sequences were aligned to IMGT reference sequences to assign V, D and J gene segments. For a sequence to be retained, a match of at least six nucleotides was required to both a V gene segment and a J gene segment. Rearrangements were classified as productive when the CDR3 lacked stop codons and remained in frame with V and J, and all other rearrangements were classified as non-productive. CDR3 was defined according to IMGT convention as the region running from the second conserved V-encoded cysteine to the conserved J-encoded phenylalanine. The earlier analysis of a few hundred of the donors excluded sequences that lacked an unambiguous match to a single V gene segment. In an earlier analysis of 587 of the donors, V segments were called functional above 56.7% productive rearrangements and were called segregating when the between-donor standard deviation exceeded 5%. A statistical classification framework was developed to diagnose cytomegalovirus status using the catalog of TCR beta chain sequences. In a later analysis, V and J genes were assigned by comparing TCR nucleotide sequences against IMGT/GENE-DB human TR gene sequences. The TCRdist pipeline was used in a later analysis to assign CDR3 sequences and most-parsimonious VDJ recombination scenarios. In a later analysis, every TCR beta chain was defined by the combination of its CDR3 amino acid sequence and its V-gene family, and reads without a unique V-gene family were dropped. As a way to deal with suspected cross-contamination and a sequencing artifact, a later analysis dropped 500 to 700 nucleotide sequences that were highly shared and had low generation probability. In a later analysis, a clonal expansion index was calculated for each public chain from normalized within-repertoire ranks of inferred template counts. In a later analysis, generation probabilities were computed using a VDJ recombination model fitted to out-of-frame rearrangements, and the results were checked against IGoR. Hypergeometric tests were used in a later analysis to score TCR-TCR, TCR-HLA and TCR-CMV co-occurrence, with a repertoire-size bias correction applied to the TCR pairs. A later analysis estimated false discovery rates by permuting HLA or CMV assignments 20 times. In a later analysis, co-occurring TCRs were grouped using DBSCAN, with TCRdist sequence similarity added in when clustering inside HLA-allele-positive subsets. Repertoires with fewer than 30,000 or more than 120,000 public chains, plus five repertoires with anomalous nucleotide sharing, were excluded from co-occurrence clustering. Drawn from immuneACCESS, this table holds only the in-frame rearrangements with V and J called that TCRdb kept. Clones are partly lost; checked studies trace under half to an unresolved V gene and leave the rest unexplained. V and J calls and clone size are given by that table; D and trimming were obtained from the DNA. The sample table records fewer than 200,000 clones; roughly 82% of these occur just once. More than 0.95% of the sample belongs to the ten largest clones.

The paper's findings and limits, for the study overall: Several of the top co-occurrence clusters appeared to be linked to parvovirus B19, influenza, CMV and Epstein-Barr virus, according to a later analysis. In an earlier analysis of several hundred of the donors, most TCR beta V segments were observed in productive rearrangements about 90% or about 30% of the time, broadly matching IMGT annotations. Because HLA typing was unavailable for some donors at each locus, only the typed subset was used in association tests. A later analysis found that TCR association rates varied across HLA loci, with DRB1 alleles showing the most associated TCRs and HLA-C alleles the fewest. At a false discovery rate of 0.05, a later analysis linked approximately 18,000 TCR beta sequences to specific HLA alleles. In a later analysis, HLA-associated TCR beta chains were found to be more clonally expanded and to have lower generation probabilities than equally common non-associated chains. An association between a missense DCLRE1C variant and V-gene and J-gene trimming of TCR beta chains was found in a later genetic analysis and replicated in an independent cohort. According to a later analysis, most CMV-associated TCR beta chains appeared to be HLA-restricted, and the HLA associations seemed to be driven largely by CMV exposure. Linkage disequilibrium might explain the correlated functional status among segregating V segments, but an unknown experimental factor could not be excluded. Assigning TCR associations to individual alleles was difficult when HLA alleles, especially DR and DQ, strongly co-occurred. A further reported finding was that TCR beta sequences accurately predicted the HLA-A and HLA-B alleles for most subjects in the first cohort. Some IMGT-functional V segments, including TRBV6-2 and TRBV6-3, could not be told apart with the 87-base-pair reads, so those segments were excluded. According to the authors, the approach could potentially be generalized to other disease states and immunological phenotypes. For the cohort, immune exposure information was limited to CMV serostatus. This cohort had only TCR beta chains sequenced, and the lack of alpha or paired-chain data limited which features could be detected. A total of around 150 TCR beta chains were listed by the study as associated with cytomegalovirus. A few of the identified cytomegalovirus-associated TCR beta chains were confirmed in vitro to be specific for cytomegalovirus antigens. Roughly uniform sequencing depth across donors was assumed in presence/absence analyses, although this assumption may not hold. A cluster of highly shared sequence variants was judged likely to be a technical artifact of the sequencing pipeline. A later genetic analysis reported fewer N-insertions in productive TCRs among donors in an Asian-associated ancestry cluster than the roughly 650-donor mean. Most TCR sequences were seen in very few donors, while some public TCRs were found in many individuals. The earlier analysis of about 600 of the donors excluded roughly 17 rarely observed V segments, including chromosome 9 orphons, because counts were too low. In both the original and validation cohorts, the classifier was reported to diagnose cytomegalovirus status with high specificity and sensitivity.

From V the trimming removes 8 bases and from J it removes 3 bases, while the gene matches leave 9 bases of the junction unaccounted for. The CDR3 covers 15 residues, taking in both the cysteine and the phenylalanine. The only DNA kept is the CDR3, 45 bases in frame from the first base. For CDR1 and CDR2, the germline V gene (reference sequence) lists SGHAT and FQDESV. The cohort consisted of 650 to 700 healthy bone marrow donors. Cohort members were all nominally healthy when sampled, although unrecorded immune exposures were likely present. The donor tested CMV seropositive and was one of the 289 seropositive cohort members. Each donor provided a peripheral blood sample, and peripheral blood mononuclear cells were used for TCR beta sequencing. Genomic DNA extraction from the blood cell samples was performed with the Qiagen DNeasy Blood Extraction Kit. For this clone: Its antigen target is currently unknown. No much larger clonotype is one base removed from it; base qualities were not supplied.

The sequence was obtained from a girl aged 2 to 10 in good health and CMV-seropositive. Sample: PBMCs. The chain uses TRBV11-1 and TRBJ2-1; 8 junctional bases match TRBD1. The CDR3: CASGRGQGYYNEQFF. The DNA sequence reads TGTGCCAGCGGCCGAGGACAGGGTTACTACAATGAGCAGTTCTTC.